This T cell receptor beta chain appears in the sequencing data of a study of blood T cell repertoires in COVID-19. Study-wide background: Samples taken during acute and convalescent COVID-19 were collected in the United States, Italy and Spain. Sources were T cells, B-cell-depleted T cells, or PBMCs; the material itself was cDNA or gDNA.

Per the authors' pipeline: Amplification of reference gene primers was used by the study to estimate nucleated cell counts. Using immunoSEQ multiplex PCR, the repertoire was profiled, and TCRdb retains in-frame clones only, with some absent. Clonal size and the V and J genes are those of that table, whereas D and trimming came from the DNA. This sample has 470,000 or so clones, with approximately 83% found just once. V lost 8 bases and J lost 8, with 15 bases in between. Germline CDR1 and CDR2: SGHVS and FQNEAQ. The CDR3 spans 13 residues. This TCR was sampled from a human donor in a cohort sampled during active COVID-19. This chain joins TRBV7-8 and TRBJ1-4; TRBD1 is a possible D gene (6 bases). The sequenced material came from peripheral blood. This CDR3 reads CASQEQGREKLFF. CDR3 coding DNA: TGTGCCAGCCAAGAACAGGGACGAGAAAAACTGTTTTTT.